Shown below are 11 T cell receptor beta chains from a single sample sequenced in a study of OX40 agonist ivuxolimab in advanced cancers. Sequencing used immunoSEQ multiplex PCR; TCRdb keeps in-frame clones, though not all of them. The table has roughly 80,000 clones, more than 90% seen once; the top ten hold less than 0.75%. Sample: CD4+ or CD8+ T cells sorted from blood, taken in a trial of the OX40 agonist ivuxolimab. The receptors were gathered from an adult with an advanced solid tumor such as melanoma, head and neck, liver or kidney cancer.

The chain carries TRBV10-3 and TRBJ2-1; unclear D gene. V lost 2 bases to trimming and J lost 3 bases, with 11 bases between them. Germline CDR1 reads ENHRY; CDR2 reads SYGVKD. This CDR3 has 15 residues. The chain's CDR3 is CAISEGTPYYNEQFF. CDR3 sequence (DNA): TGTGCCATCAGTGAGGGCACTCCCTACTACAATGAGCAGTTCTTC.

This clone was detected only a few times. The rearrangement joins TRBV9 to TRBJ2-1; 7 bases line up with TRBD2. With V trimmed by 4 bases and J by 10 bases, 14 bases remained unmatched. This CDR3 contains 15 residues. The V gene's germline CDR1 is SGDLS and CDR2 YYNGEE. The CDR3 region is CASSPWGQREEEQFF. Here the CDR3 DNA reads TGTGCCAGCAGCCCGTGGGGTCAGCGGGAAGAGGAGCAGTTCTTC.

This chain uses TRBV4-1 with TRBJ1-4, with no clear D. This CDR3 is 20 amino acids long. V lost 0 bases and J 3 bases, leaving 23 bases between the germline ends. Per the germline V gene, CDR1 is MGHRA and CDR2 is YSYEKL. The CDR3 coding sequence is TGCGCCAGCAGCCAAGATTCGGGTAGTTGGGCGGGTACGGCTAATGAAAAACTGTTTTTT. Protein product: CASSQDSGSWAGTANEKLFF.

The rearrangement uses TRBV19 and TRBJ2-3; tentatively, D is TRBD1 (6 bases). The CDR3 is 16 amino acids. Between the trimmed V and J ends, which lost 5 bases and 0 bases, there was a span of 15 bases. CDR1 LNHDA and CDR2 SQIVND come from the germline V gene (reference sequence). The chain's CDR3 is CASSLTGTPSTDTQYF. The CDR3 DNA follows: TGTGCCAGTAGTCTTACCGGGACACCTAGCACAGATACGCAGTATTTT.

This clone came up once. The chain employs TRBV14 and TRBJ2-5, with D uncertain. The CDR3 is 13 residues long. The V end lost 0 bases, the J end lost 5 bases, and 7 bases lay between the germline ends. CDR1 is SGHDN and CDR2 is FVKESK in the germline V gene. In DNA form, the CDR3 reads TGTGCCAGCAGCCAAGACCATGCCGAGACCCAGTACTTC. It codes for CASSQDHAETQYF. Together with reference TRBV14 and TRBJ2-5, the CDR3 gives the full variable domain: EAGVTQFPSHSVIEKGQTVTLRCDPISGHDNLYWYRRVMGKEIKFLLHFVKESKQDESGMPNNRFLAERTGGTYSTLKVQPAELEDSGVYFCASSQDHAETQYFGPGTRLLVL.

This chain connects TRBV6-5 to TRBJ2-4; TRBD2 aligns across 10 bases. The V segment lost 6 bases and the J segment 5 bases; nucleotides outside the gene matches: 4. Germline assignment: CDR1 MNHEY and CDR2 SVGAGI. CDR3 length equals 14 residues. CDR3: CASRRTSGQNIQYF. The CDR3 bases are TGTGCCAGCAGACGGACTAGCGGCCAAAACATTCAGTACTTC.

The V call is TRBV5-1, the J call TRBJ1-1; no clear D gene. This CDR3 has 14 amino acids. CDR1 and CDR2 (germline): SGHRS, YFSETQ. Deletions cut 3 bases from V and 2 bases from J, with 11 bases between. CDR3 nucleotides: TGCGCCAGCAGCTGGCGCCGGTCAAACACTGAAGCTTTCTTT. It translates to CASSWRRSNTEAFF.

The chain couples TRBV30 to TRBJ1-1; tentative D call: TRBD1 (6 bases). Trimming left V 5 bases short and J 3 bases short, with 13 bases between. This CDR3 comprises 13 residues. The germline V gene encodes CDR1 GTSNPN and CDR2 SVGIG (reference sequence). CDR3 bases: TGTGCCTGGGGACGGGACATCGACACTGAAGCTTTCTTT. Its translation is CAWGRDIDTEAFF.

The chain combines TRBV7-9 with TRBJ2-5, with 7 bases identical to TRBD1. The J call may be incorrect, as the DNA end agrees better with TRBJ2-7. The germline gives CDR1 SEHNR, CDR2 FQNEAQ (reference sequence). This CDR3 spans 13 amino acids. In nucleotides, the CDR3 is TGTGCCAGCAGACAGGGGACCAACTACGAGCAGTACTTC. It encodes CASRQGTNYEQYF.

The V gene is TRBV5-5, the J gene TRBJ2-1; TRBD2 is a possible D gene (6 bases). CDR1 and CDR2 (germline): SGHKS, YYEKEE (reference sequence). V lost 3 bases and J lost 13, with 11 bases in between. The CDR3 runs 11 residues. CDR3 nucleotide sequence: TGTGCCAGCAGCTCGCCGGGGACTCAGTTCTTC. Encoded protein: CASSSPGTQFF.

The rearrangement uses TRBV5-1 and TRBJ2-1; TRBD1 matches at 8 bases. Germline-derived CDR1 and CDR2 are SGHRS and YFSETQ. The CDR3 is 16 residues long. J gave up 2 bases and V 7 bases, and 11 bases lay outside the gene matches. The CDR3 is CASEEWAGGAYNEQFF. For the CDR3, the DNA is TGCGCCAGCGAAGAGTGGGCAGGGGGCGCCTACAATGAGCAGTTCTTC. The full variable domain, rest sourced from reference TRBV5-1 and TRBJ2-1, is KAGVTQTPRYLIKTRGQQVTLSCSPISGHRSVSWYQQTPGQGLQFLFEYFSETQRNKGNFPGRFSGRQFSNSRSEMNVSTLELGDSALYLCASEEWAGGAYNEQFFGPGTRLTVL.